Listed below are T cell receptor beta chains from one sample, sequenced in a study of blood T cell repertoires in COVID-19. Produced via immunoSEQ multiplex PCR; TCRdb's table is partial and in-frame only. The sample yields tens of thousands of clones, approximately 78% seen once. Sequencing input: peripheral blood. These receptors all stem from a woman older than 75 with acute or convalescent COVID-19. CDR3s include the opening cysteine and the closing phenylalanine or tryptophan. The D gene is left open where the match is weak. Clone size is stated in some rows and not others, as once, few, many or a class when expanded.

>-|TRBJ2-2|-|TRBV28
TGTGCCAGCAGGAAACAGGGCACCGGGGAGCTGTTTTTT
CASRKQGTGELFF
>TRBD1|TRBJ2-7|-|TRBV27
TGTGCCAGCAGTTCGGCGGACAGGGGGCGGGACGAGCAGTACTTC
CASSSADRGRDEQYF
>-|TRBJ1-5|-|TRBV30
TGTGCCTGGAGTGGGGGGAGGGAACAGCCCCAGCATTTT
CAWSGGREQPQHF
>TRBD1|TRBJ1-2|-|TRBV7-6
TGTGCCAGCAGCTCTTACGGACAGGATGGGAACTATGGCTACACCTTC
CASSSYGQDGNYGYTF
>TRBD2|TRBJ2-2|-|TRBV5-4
TGTGCCAGCAGCTTTGCTAGCGGCACCGGGGAGCTGTTTTTT
CASSFASGTGELFF
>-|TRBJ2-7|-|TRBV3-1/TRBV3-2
TGTGCCAGCAGCAACTGGACACCTGGAAAGTCCTACGAGCAGTACTTC
CASSNWTPGKSYEQYF
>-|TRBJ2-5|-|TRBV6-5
TGTGCCAGCAAGACAGGTCTCCAAGAGACCCAGTACTTC
CASKTGLQETQYF
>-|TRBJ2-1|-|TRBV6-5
TGTGCCAGCAGGAGGGCCTCAGAACCGTTCTTC
CASRRASEPFF
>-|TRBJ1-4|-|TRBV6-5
TGTGCCAGCAGCGATAATCGCGGCCCCGGTGAAAAACTGTTTTTT
CASSDNRGPGEKLFF
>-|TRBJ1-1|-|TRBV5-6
TGTGCCAGCAGTCCTACAGGGTCAACAGAAGCTTTCTTT
CASSPTGSTEAFF
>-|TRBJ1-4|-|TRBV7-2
TGTGCCAGCCTTCTCCGGGTTGGATTGACTAATGAAAAACTGTTTTTT
CASLLRVGLTNEKLFF
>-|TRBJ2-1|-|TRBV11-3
TGTGCCAGCAGCTTAGGTGGGGGCGCTGCCAATGAGCAGTTCTTC
CASSLGGGAANEQFF
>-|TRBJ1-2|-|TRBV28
TGTGCCAGCAGTTTCGATCGGAGGGCTAACTATGGCTACACCTTC
CASSFDRRANYGYTF
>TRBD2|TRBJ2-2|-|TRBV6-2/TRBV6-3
TGTGCCAGCATCCCCGGGGGACTAGCGGGGTTCGGGGAGCTGTTTTTT
CASIPGGLAGFGELFF
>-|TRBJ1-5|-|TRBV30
TGTGCCTGGAGTGTATACAGGGTCAGCCAGCCCCAGCATTTT
CAWSVYRVSQPQHF
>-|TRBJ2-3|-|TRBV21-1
TGTGCCAGCAGCAAAGGACTAGCGGGGGGGCGTACAGATACGCAGTATTTT
CASSKGLAGGRTDTQYF
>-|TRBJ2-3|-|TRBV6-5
TGTGCCAGCCGGGACGGGGGTGAAGATACGCAGTATTTT
CASRDGGEDTQYF
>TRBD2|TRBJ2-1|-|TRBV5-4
TGTGCCAGCAGCTTGGTAGCGGGAGAGAACAATGAGCAGTTCTTC
CASSLVAGENNEQFF
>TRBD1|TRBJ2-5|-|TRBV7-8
TGTGCCAGCAGCCACAGGGGCCACCAAGAGACCCAGTACTTC
CASSHRGHQETQYF
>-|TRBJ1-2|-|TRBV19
TGTGCCAGTAGCAAACAGGGAGTAGTGGGCTACACCTTC
CASSKQGVVGYTF
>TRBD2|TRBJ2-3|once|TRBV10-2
TGCGCCAGCGTTGGACTAGCGGGGGGAACTAGCACAGATACGCAGTATTTT
CASVGLAGGTSTDTQYF
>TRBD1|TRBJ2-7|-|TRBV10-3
TGTGCCACCAATCGGGCGACAGGGTCCTACGAGCAGTACTTC
CATNRATGSYEQYF
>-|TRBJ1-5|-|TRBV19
TGTGCCAGTAGTATTCAAACAGGGCTGGGACAGCCCCAGCATTTT
CASSIQTGLGQPQHF
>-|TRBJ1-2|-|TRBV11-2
TGTGCCAGCCGACCCGCGTCCGGGGGAAACGATGGCTACACCTTC
CASRPASGGNDGYTF